The rows below give T cell receptor beta chains drawn from one sample of a study of Ad26.COV2.S vaccination and SARS-CoV-2 variants. Profiled with immunoSEQ multiplex PCR; TCRdb holds only in-frame clones, not every one. The table includes 250,000 to 300,000 clones, approximately 87% detected once. The input for sequencing was peripheral blood, taken in a trial of Ad26.COV2.S vaccine versus placebo. These receptors were collected from a person aged 18 to 59 who received the Ad26.COV2.S COVID-19 vaccine or a placebo. CDR3s include the opening cysteine and the closing phenylalanine or tryptophan. Each record gives: CDR3 protein, CDR3 DNA, J gene, D gene, clone size, V gene. A D gene is named only where the DNA matches it firmly. Expanded clones get a size class; other rows say once, few or many, or leave the size out.

cdr3_aa: CASSPAVQGAPRSPLHF
cdr3_nt: TGTGCCAGCAGCCCGGCGGTGCAGGGGGCGCCCCGTTCACCCCTCCACTTT
j_call: TRBJ1-6
d_call: TRBD1
clone_size: NA
v_call: TRBV7-2

cdr3_aa: CASRERSEKSEQYF
cdr3_nt: TGTGCCAGCAGAGAAAGATCCGAGAAGAGCGAGCAGTACTTC
j_call: TRBJ2-7
d_call: NA
clone_size: NA
v_call: TRBV5-4

cdr3_aa: CASSQDRNSPYEQYF
cdr3_nt: TGCGCCAGCAGCCAAGATCGGAACAGCCCCTACGAGCAGTACTTC
j_call: TRBJ2-7
d_call: NA
clone_size: NA
v_call: TRBV4-1

cdr3_aa: CASSEERNTEAFF
cdr3_nt: TGTGCCAGCAGTGAAGAAAGGAACACTGAAGCTTTCTTT
j_call: TRBJ1-1
d_call: NA
clone_size: NA
v_call: TRBV2

cdr3_aa: CASSVEGQGGVAFF
cdr3_nt: TGTGCCAGCAGCGTAGAGGGACAGGGCGGGGTAGCTTTCTTT
j_call: TRBJ1-1
d_call: TRBD1
clone_size: few
v_call: TRBV9

cdr3_aa: CASSSQHNEQFF
cdr3_nt: TGTGCCAGCAGTTCTCAACACAATGAGCAGTTCTTC
j_call: TRBJ2-1
d_call: NA
clone_size: few
v_call: TRBV6-6

cdr3_aa: CAWSLGGFEPQHF
cdr3_nt: TGTGCCTGGAGTCTCGGGGGATTTGAGCCCCAGCATTTT
j_call: TRBJ1-5
d_call: NA
clone_size: NA
v_call: TRBV30

cdr3_aa: CASSLDSHYNSPLHF
cdr3_nt: TGTGCCAGCAGTCTCGACAGCCACTATAATTCACCCCTCCACTTT
j_call: TRBJ1-6
d_call: NA
clone_size: few
v_call: TRBV28

cdr3_aa: CASSRDSYGYTF
cdr3_nt: TGTGCCAGCAGTCGAGACAGCTATGGCTACACCTTC
j_call: TRBJ1-2
d_call: NA
clone_size: NA
v_call: TRBV12-3/TRBV12-4

cdr3_aa: CASSPPYVGYEQYF
cdr3_nt: TGTGCCAGCAGCCCACCTTATGTGGGGTATGAGCAGTACTTC
j_call: TRBJ2-7
d_call: NA
clone_size: NA
v_call: TRBV7-2

cdr3_aa: CASSWSHRTRKETQYF
cdr3_nt: TGTGCCAGCAGTTGGTCACACCGGACTAGAAAAGAGACCCAGTACTTC
j_call: TRBJ2-5
d_call: TRBD2
clone_size: once
v_call: TRBV6-6

cdr3_aa: CASSQDPMTAYNSPLHF
cdr3_nt: TGCGCCAGCAGCCAAGATCCTATGACGGCTTATAATTCACCCCTCCACTTT
j_call: TRBJ1-6
d_call: NA
clone_size: NA
v_call: TRBV4-3

cdr3_aa: CASSPADYGYTF
cdr3_nt: TGTGCCAGCAGTCCTGCAGATTATGGCTACACCTTC
j_call: TRBJ1-2
d_call: NA
clone_size: NA
v_call: TRBV28

cdr3_aa: CASSPLGGGLTDTQYF
cdr3_nt: TGTGCCAGCTCACCCCTCGGGGGGGGACTCACAGATACGCAGTATTTT
j_call: TRBJ2-3
d_call: TRBD2
clone_size: NA
v_call: TRBV18

cdr3_aa: CASSLGGDVNTEAFF
cdr3_nt: TGTGCCAGCAGCTTAGGGGGAGACGTCAACACTGAAGCTTTCTTT
j_call: TRBJ1-1
d_call: NA
clone_size: NA
v_call: TRBV11-2

cdr3_aa: CASSEEVFWGLAVTDTQYF
cdr3_nt: TGTGCCAGCAGTGAAGAGGTTTTTTGGGGACTAGCGGTGACAGATACGCAGTATTTT
j_call: TRBJ2-3
d_call: TRBD2
clone_size: few
v_call: TRBV6-1

cdr3_aa: CASSLGQGRGVETQYF
cdr3_nt: TGTGCCAGCAGCTTGGGACAGGGAAGAGGAGTGGAGACCCAGTACTTC
j_call: TRBJ2-5
d_call: TRBD1
clone_size: few
v_call: TRBV5-4

cdr3_aa: CASSRRGRGDTQYF
cdr3_nt: TGTGCCAGCAGTCGCAGGGGGCGCGGGGATACGCAGTATTTT
j_call: TRBJ2-3
d_call: TRBD1
clone_size: NA
v_call: TRBV2

cdr3_aa: CAIRGSGTQAYEQYF
cdr3_nt: TGTGCCATCAGGGGTTCCGGGACCCAGGCATACGAGCAGTACTTC
j_call: TRBJ2-7
d_call: NA
clone_size: NA
v_call: TRBV10-3

cdr3_aa: CASSRVISYEQYF
cdr3_nt: TGTGCCAGCAGTCGGGTTATCTCCTACGAGCAGTACTTC
j_call: TRBJ2-7
d_call: NA
clone_size: once
v_call: TRBV6-2/TRBV6-3

cdr3_aa: CAWTGGQINEKLFF
cdr3_nt: TGTGCCTGGACTGGGGGACAGATTAATGAAAAACTGTTTTTT
j_call: TRBJ1-4
d_call: TRBD1
clone_size: NA
v_call: TRBV30

cdr3_aa: CASSSRAGGDAEAFF
cdr3_nt: TGTGCCAGCAGCTCACGGGCAGGGGGCGACGCTGAAGCTTTCTTT
j_call: TRBJ1-1
d_call: TRBD1
clone_size: NA
v_call: TRBV7-3

cdr3_aa: CASSPGPFDEQYF
cdr3_nt: TGTGCCAGCAGCCCGGGACCCTTCGACGAGCAGTACTTC
j_call: TRBJ2-7
d_call: NA
clone_size: NA
v_call: TRBV11-3

cdr3_aa: CASSQASETQYF
cdr3_nt: TGTGCCAGCAGCCAAGCTTCGGAGACCCAGTACTTC
j_call: TRBJ2-5
d_call: NA
clone_size: NA
v_call: TRBV3-1/TRBV3-2

cdr3_aa: CASSRKGEHEAFF
cdr3_nt: TGTGCCAGTAGCCGTAAAGGGGAGCACGAAGCTTTCTTT
j_call: TRBJ1-1
d_call: NA
clone_size: NA
v_call: TRBV19

cdr3_aa: CASRWPRDRERVVTEAFF
cdr3_nt: TGTGCAAGTCGCTGGCCCCGGGACAGGGAACGGGTGGTCACCGAAGCTTTCTTT
j_call: TRBJ1-1
d_call: NA
clone_size: NA
v_call: TRBV12-2

cdr3_aa: CASSLRFAEAFF
cdr3_nt: TGTGCCAGCAGTTTAAGATTCGCTGAAGCTTTCTTT
j_call: TRBJ1-1
d_call: NA
clone_size: NA
v_call: TRBV28

cdr3_aa: CASGSRGRIYGYTF
cdr3_nt: TGTGCCAGCGGGTCCAGGGGGCGCATCTATGGCTACACCTTC
j_call: TRBJ1-2
d_call: TRBD1
clone_size: NA
v_call: TRBV7-2

cdr3_aa: CASSSTGLYGYTF
cdr3_nt: TGTGCCAGCAGCTCGACAGGGCTCTATGGCTACACCTTC
j_call: TRBJ1-2
d_call: TRBD1
clone_size: NA
v_call: TRBV7-9

cdr3_aa: CASSFTGGYGYTF
cdr3_nt: TGTGCCAGCAGCTTTACAGGGGGGTATGGCTACACCTTC
j_call: TRBJ1-2
d_call: TRBD1
clone_size: NA
v_call: TRBV5-8

cdr3_aa: CAISKTSGFSYEQYF
cdr3_nt: TGTGCCATCAGTAAAACTAGCGGGTTCTCCTACGAGCAGTACTTC
j_call: TRBJ2-7
d_call: TRBD2
clone_size: NA
v_call: TRBV10-3